This entry lists 11 T cell receptor beta chains sequenced from one sample in a study of blood T cell repertoires in COVID-19. The assay was immunoSEQ multiplex PCR, and TCRdb's table has in-frame clones only and misses some. The repertoire holds 65,000 to 95,000 clones, about 91% seen once, with roughly 8.8% in the top ten. Sequencing was carried out using peripheral blood. These receptors all come from an elderly man with acute or convalescent COVID-19.

This sequence joins TRBV12-5 and TRBJ1-1, with a weak D call TRBD1 (6 bases). V lost 0 bases to trimming and J lost 4 bases, with 18 bases between them. CDR3 size: 17 residues. Germline V gene sequence: CDR1 LGHNT, CDR2 FRNRAP. CDR3 sequence reads: CASGLVIARGGGTEAFF. CDR3 coding DNA: TGTGCTAGTGGTTTGGTTATCGCCCGGGGAGGGGGCACTGAAGCTTTCTTT.

The chain has TRBV30 and TRBJ1-5; D unclear. The CDR3 sequence is 14 residues long. Trimming shortened V by 0 bases and J by 2 bases, and 8 bases separated the two germline ends. Germline-derived CDR1 and CDR2 are GTSNPN and SVGIG (reference sequence). CDR3 residues: CAWSVLGGNQPQHF. In nucleotides, the CDR3 is TGTGCCTGGAGTGTCCTCGGGGGCAATCAGCCCCAGCATTTT. The full variable domain, completed using reference TRBV30 and TRBJ1-5, is SQTIHQWPATLVQPVGSPLSLECTVEGTSNPNLYWYRQAAGRGLQLLFYSVGIGQISSEVPQNLSASRPQDRQFILSSKKLLLSDSGFYLCAWSVLGGNQPQHFGDGTRLSIL.

This rearrangement joins TRBV12-5 to TRBJ1-1; 9 bases align to TRBD1. Trimming at V came to 6 bases and at J to 5 bases, leaving 7 bases not matched to a gene. This CDR3 has 14 amino acids. CDR1 LGHNT and CDR2 FRNRAP come from the germline V gene. The CDR3 DNA sequence: TGTGCTAGTGGCCCCGGGACAGGGATTACTGAAGCTTTCTTT. Amino acid sequence: CASGPGTGITEAFF.

V is TRBV30 and J is TRBJ2-7; D not certain. V was pared by 3 bases and J by 4 bases, with 13 bases between. This CDR3 has 13 residues. CDR1 is GTSNPN and CDR2 is SVGIG in the germline V gene (reference sequence). CDR3 amino acids: CAWRPSTDYEQYF. CDR3 DNA: TGTGCCTGGAGGCCCAGCACAGATTACGAGCAGTACTTC.

This clone was recorded only once. The chain joins TRBV2 to TRBJ1-2, with TRBD1 identical over 11 bases. This CDR3 is built from 13 residues. Trimming took 5 bases from V and 8 from J; bases not matched to a gene: 4. Germline assignment: CDR1 SNHLY and CDR2 FYNNEI. CDR3 loop: CASSPGQGEGYTF. The CDR3 nucleotides read TGTGCCAGCAGTCCGGGACAGGGGGAGGGCTACACCTTC.

This chain connects TRBV5-1 to TRBJ2-3, with TRBD2 matching over 10 bases. The junction had 5 bases not matched to a gene; V was cut back by 4 bases and J by 3 bases. The CDR3 has 15 residues. The germline CDR1 and CDR2 sequences are SGHRS and YFSETQ. This CDR3 reads CASSNPSGGTDTQYF. The CDR3, as DNA: TGCGCCAGCAGCAACCCTAGCGGGGGAACAGATACGCAGTATTTT.

The sample holds one count of this clone. This rearrangement joins TRBV27 to TRBJ2-7; D possibly corresponds to TRBD1 (6 bases). Germline V gives CDR1 MNHEY, CDR2 SMNVEV (reference sequence). The CDR3 is 15 residues long. The V end lost 4 bases, the J end lost 2 bases, and 15 bases lay between the germline ends. In DNA, the CDR3 is TGTGCCAGCAGTTCCCAACAGGGAAGAACCTACGAGCAGTACTTC. This encodes CASSSQQGRTYEQYF.

The chain links TRBV19 to TRBJ2-7; perhaps TRBD2 as D (5 bases). Germline loops: CDR1 LNHDA, CDR2 SQIVND (reference sequence). CDR3 length equals 11 residues. Trimming removed 11 bases at V and 3 bases at J, with 11 bases between. The DNA for the CDR3 is TGTGCCTCTGACGGAGGCTACGAGCAGTACTTC. It yields the protein CASDGGYEQYF.

This sequence joins TRBV5-4 and TRBJ2-1; 12 nucleotides align to TRBD2. CDR3 length: 14 residues. Germline V gene lookup returns CDR1 SGHNT and CDR2 YYREEE (reference sequence). V dropped 3 bases and J dropped 8; count of bases not matched to a gene: 3. The CDR3 nucleotides read TGTGCCAGCAGCTCGGGACTAGCGGGCCATGAGCAGTTCTTC. Translating it yields CASSSGLAGHEQFF.

V usage is TRBV30 and J usage is TRBJ2-7; 13 bases are shared with TRBD2. The trim removed 2 bases at V and 6 bases at J, leaving 4 bases unmatched. This CDR3 contains 14 residues. The germline V gene encodes CDR1 GTSNPN and CDR2 SVGIG (reference sequence). CDR3 nucleotide sequence: TGTGCCTGGAGTAGGACTAGCGGGGGTATCGAGCAGTACTTC. This codes for CAWSRTSGGIEQYF.

V is TRBV29-1 and J is TRBJ2-7; 8 nucleotides agree with TRBD1. The J call may be wrong; the DNA end is better matched by TRBJ2-5. Germline CDR1 SQVTM, CDR2 ANQGSEA. This CDR3 region has 13 residues. Here the CDR3 reads CSGPGTGQETQYF. The DNA of the CDR3 is TGCAGCGGCCCCGGGACAGGTCAAGAGACCCAGTACTTC.